Below, 21 T cell receptor beta chains from the same sample are listed, as sequenced in a study of beta chain features in type 1 diabetes. Expressed TCRB transcripts were sequenced because the isolated RNA had all been reverse transcribed beforehand. Some clones are missing from TCRdb's copy, which holds only in-frame ones; the method was immunoSEQ multiplex PCR. The sample lists roughly 300,000 clones, roughly an eighth seen once, with about 0.015% in the top ten. General observations from the study: In all four CD4+ subsets, TCRB CDR3 length was significantly, moderately reduced in type 1 diabetes.

No cognate antigen is known for these TCRs. Sequencing was performed on naive CD4+ T cells from blood. The origin of the receptors is a man aged 30-40 years with type 1 diabetes.

A few counts support this clone. This chain connects TRBV5-1 to TRBJ2-1; 9 bases line up with TRBD2. Germline V gene lookup returns CDR1 SGHRS and CDR2 YFSETQ. V lost 5 bases and J lost 6; bases outside the gene matches: 6. CDR3 length: 14 amino acids. The CDR3 loop reads CASSLQREANEQFF. CDR3 DNA: TGCGCCAGCAGTCTCCAGCGGGAGGCCAATGAGCAGTTCTTC.

The CDR3: CASSQQGRNTEAFF. CDR3 DNA: TGTGCCAGTAGCCAACAGGGAAGGAACACTGAAGCTTTCTTT. The chain recombines TRBV19 with TRBJ1-1; D is perhaps TRBD1 (6 bases). Germline CDR1 reads LNHDA; CDR2 reads SQIVND (reference sequence). Trimming took off 6 bases at V and 1 base at J, with 12 bases between the two ends. CDR3 size: 14 residues. The full variable domain, its missing parts supplied by reference TRBV19 and TRBJ1-1, is DGGITQSPKYLFRKEGQNVTLSCEQNLNHDAMYWYRQDPGQGLRLIYYSQIVNDFQKGDIAEGYSVSREKKESFPLTVTSAQKNPTAFYLCASSQQGRNTEAFFGQGTRLTVV.

The chain recombines TRBV7-9 with TRBJ1-1; D perhaps matches TRBD1 (5 bases). Trimming pared 3 bases from V and 0 bases from J, leaving 8 bases between. The CDR3 runs 14 residues. The germline V gene encodes CDR1 SEHNR and CDR2 FQNEAQ (reference sequence). The chain's CDR3 is CASSLGLMNTEAFF. CDR3 DNA sequence: TGTGCCAGCAGCTTGGGACTGATGAACACTGAAGCTTTCTTT. Full variable domain (remainder filled in from reference TRBV7-9 and TRBJ1-1): DTGVSQNPRHKITKRGQNVTFRCDPISEHNRLYWYRQTLGQGPEFLTYFQNEAQLEKSRLLSDRFSAERPKGSFSTLEIQRTEQGDSAMYLCASSLGLMNTEAFFGQGTRLTVV.

This clone was counted a few times. V is TRBV7-9 and J is TRBJ1-2; 8 positions agree with TRBD1. The CDR3 is 18 residues long. Germline V gene sequence: CDR1 SEHNR, CDR2 FQNEAQ (reference sequence). Trimming removed 6 bases from V and 4 bases from J; junction bases left unmatched: 19. CDR3 sequence: CASRNLRRAGGIGYGYTF. DNA of the CDR3: TGTGCCAGCAGGAACCTTAGGAGAGCAGGGGGCATCGGCTATGGCTACACCTTC.

The chain has TRBV7-2 and TRBJ2-3; 7 nucleotides line up with TRBD1. Germline CDR1 SGHTA, CDR2 FQGNSA. The CDR3 consists of 15 residues. V trimming: 0 bases; J trimming: 14 bases; junction bases outside the gene matches: 14. CDR3 nucleotides: TGTGCCAGCAGCTTAGCGGGGACAGTCTACCCCCAGACGTATTTT. It translates to CASSLAGTVYPQTYF. Based on the CDR3 plus reference TRBV7-2 and TRBJ2-3, the full variable domain is GAGVSQSPSNKVTEKGKDVELRCDPISGHTALYWYRQSLGQGLEFLIYFQGNSAPDKSGLPSDRFSAERTGGSVSTLTIQRTQQEDSAVYLCASSLAGTVYPQTYFGPGTRLTVL.

The gene calls are TRBV9 and TRBJ2-7; 12 bases agree with TRBD2. V lost 0 bases, J lost 6 bases, and 7 bases stayed unmatched. This CDR3 is 16 amino acids long. Germline lookup yields CDR1 SGDLS and CDR2 YYNGEE. The CDR3 DNA sequence: TGTGCCAGCAGCGTAGCTCTAGCGGGAGGGTTTATCGAGCAGTACTTC. This codes for CASSVALAGGFIEQYF.

There are a few counts of this clone. The J gene is TRBJ2-1, the V gene TRBV11-1; perhaps TRBD1 as D (6 bases). Looked up from germline, CDR1 is SGHAT and CDR2 is FQDESV (reference sequence). Deletions cut 8 bases from V and 1 base from J, with 18 bases between. CDR3 length: 16 amino acids. The CDR3 protein is CASGLYRDNSYNEQFF. The CDR3 region has the DNA TGTGCCAGCGGGTTATACCGGGACAATTCCTACAATGAGCAGTTCTTC. The complete variable domain, with remaining parts taken from reference TRBV11-1 and TRBJ2-1, reads EAEVAQSPRYKITEKSQAVAFWCDPISGHATLYWYRQILGQGPELLVQFQDESVVDDSQLPKDRFSAERLKGVDSTLKIQPAELGDSAMYLCASGLYRDNSYNEQFFGPGTRLTVL.

There are a few counts of this clone. The CDR3 nucleotides read TGTGCCAGTAGTACCCCTACAGGGGGCTCCTACAATGAGCAGTTCTTC. Translation: CASSTPTGGSYNEQFF. This sequence joins TRBV19 and TRBJ2-1, with 8 bases identical to TRBD1. Germline-derived CDR1 and CDR2 are LNHDA and SQIVND (reference sequence). Trimming at V came to 4 bases and at J to 0 bases, leaving 5 bases not matched to a gene. This CDR3 region has 16 residues.

This clone was found a few times. The chain carries TRBV28 and TRBJ2-7; 9 bases match TRBD2. The CDR3 is 14 residues long. CDR1 MDHEN and CDR2 SYDVKM come from the germline V gene. Trimming cost V 5 bases and J 3 bases; bases outside gene matches: 5. DNA of the CDR3: TGTGCCAGCAGTGGGACTAGCTTTATCTACGAGCAGTACTTC. Its protein is CASSGTSFIYEQYF.

This clone was counted between two and nine times. The chain recombines TRBV15 with TRBJ2-7, with 13 bases matching TRBD2. V was clipped by 5 bases and J by 0 bases; unmatched bases: 10. There are 18 residues in the CDR3. Germline CDR1 reads LNHNV; CDR2 reads YYDKDF (reference sequence). The CDR3 region has the DNA TGTGCCACCAGCTCTACACCGGGACTAGCGGGAATCTCCTACGAGCAGTACTTC. Translating gives CATSSTPGLAGISYEQYF.

A few counts support this clone. V usage is TRBV7-2 and J usage is TRBJ1-5; a weak D match, TRBD1 (5 bases). V was cut by 1 base and J by 4 bases, with 5 bases left in between. The CDR3 runs to 13 residues. Germline CDR1 SGHTA, CDR2 FQGNSA. The CDR3 DNA follows: TGTGCCAGCAGCTTAGGACAGAATCAGCCCCAGCATTTT. Translated: CASSLGQNQPQHF.

This clone was seen a few times. The chain recombines TRBV19 with TRBJ2-2; 7 nucleotides align to TRBD1. With 9 bases clipped from V and 5 bases from J, the junction kept 6 bases outside the gene matches. The CDR3 loop spans 13 amino acids. Looked up from germline, CDR1 is LNHDA and CDR2 is SQIVND (reference sequence). The CDR3 sequence: CASQTGNTGELFF. In DNA form, the CDR3 reads TGTGCCAGCCAGACAGGGAATACCGGGGAGCTGTTTTTT.

The V gene is TRBV5-4, the J gene TRBJ1-1; D is perhaps TRBD1 (6 bases). The CDR3 consists of 15 residues. V lost 0 bases to trimming and J lost 3 bases, with 12 bases between them. In germline, CDR1 is SGHNT, CDR2 YYREEE (reference sequence). The CDR3 here is CASSLAWGLDTEAFF. CDR3 in DNA: TGTGCCAGCAGCTTGGCTTGGGGGCTGGACACTGAAGCTTTCTTT.

In the case of this clone: Other DNA sequences within the sample encode an identical CDR3. The rearrangement links TRBV28 to TRBJ1-5; 9 nucleotides line up with TRBD1. V dropped 4 bases and J dropped 6; count of bases not matched to a gene: 4. CDR1 is MDHEN, CDR2 SYDVKM, per germline. The CDR3 is 14 residues long. The CDR3 nucleotides are TGTGCCAGCAGTTCGGGACAGGGACGTCAGCCCCAGCATTTT. Amino acids: CASSSGQGRQPQHF.

This clone was seen a handful of times. The chain employs TRBV28 and TRBJ1-1, with D unclear. The V end was cut by 6 bases, the J end by 6 bases, with 11 bases between. The CDR3 extends over 12 amino acids. Germline values: CDR1 MDHEN, CDR2 SYDVKM. CDR3 nucleotide sequence: TGTGCCAGCAGCCTCAGGTACCCTGAAGCTTTCTTT. Its translation is CASSLRYPEAFF.

V usage is TRBV5-6 and J usage is TRBJ2-1, with D perhaps TRBD2 (6 bases). CDR1 and CDR2 from the germline V gene are SGHDT and YYEEEE. V was clipped by 3 bases and J by 9 bases, with 19 bases between them. CDR3 length: 15 amino acids. CDR3 in DNA: TGTGCCAGCAGCTCCCCACAGCGGGCGGGCGGTGAGCAGTTCTTC. Its protein product is CASSSPQRAGGEQFF.

The sample holds a few counts of this clone. The gene calls are TRBV28 and TRBJ2-5, with a tentative D call TRBD1 (6 bases). The CDR3 runs 13 residues. The V gene lost 3 bases and the J gene lost 2 bases, with 7 bases spanning the gap. Germline V gene lookup returns CDR1 MDHEN and CDR2 SYDVKM. The CDR3 DNA reads TGTGCCAGCAGTTTGCAGGGGCAAGAGACCCAGTACTTC. Amino acid sequence: CASSLQGQETQYF.

The rearrangement joins TRBV5-1 to TRBJ2-5; TRBD2 matches at 9 bases. This CDR3 is built from 16 residues. Germline CDR1 and CDR2: SGHRS and YFSETQ. V trimming: 3 bases; J trimming: 5 bases; junction bases outside the gene matches: 11. CDR3 in amino acids: CASSSLVAGEMETQYF. In nucleotides, the CDR3 is TGCGCCAGCAGCTCCTTAGTAGCGGGAGAGATGGAGACCCAGTACTTC.

The J gene is TRBJ2-7, the V gene TRBV5-1; the D gene is possibly TRBD2 (5 bases). V was trimmed by 0 bases and J by 5 bases, leaving 12 bases between them. Germline V lookup: CDR1 SGHRS, CDR2 YFSETQ. The CDR3 covers 14 residues. The CDR3 is CASSLGPGSHEQYF. Written as DNA, the CDR3 is TGCGCCAGCAGCTTGGGGCCGGGGTCCCACGAGCAGTACTTC. Using reference TRBV5-1 and TRBJ2-7 for the parts outside the CDR3, the full variable domain is KAGVTQTPRYLIKTRGQQVTLSCSPISGHRSVSWYQQTPGQGLQFLFEYFSETQRNKGNFPGRFSGRQFSNSRSEMNVSTLELGDSALYLCASSLGPGSHEQYFGPGTRLTVT.

V is TRBV28 and J is TRBJ2-1; 7 nucleotides agree with TRBD1. The ends lost 6 bases at V and 4 bases at J; junction bases unmatched: 6. CDR1 is MDHEN and CDR2 is SYDVKM in the germline V gene. The CDR3 is made up of 14 amino acids. CDR3 in DNA: TGTGCCAGCAGACCCGAGGACAGGTACAATGAGCAGTTCTTC. Its protein product is CASRPEDRYNEQFF. The whole variable domain, filled in from reference TRBV28 and TRBJ2-1, reads DVKVTQSSRYLVKRTGEKVFLECVQDMDHENMFWYRQDPGLGLRLIYFSYDVKMKEKGDIPEGYSVSREKKERFSLILESASTNQTSMYLCASRPEDRYNEQFFGPGTRLTVL.

This chain uses TRBV4-3 with TRBJ2-3; 7 bases fit TRBD1. The junction had 2 bases not matched to a gene; V was cut back by 2 bases and J by 3 bases. Per germline, CDR1 LGHNA and CDR2 YSLEER. This CDR3 region has 14 residues. For the CDR3, the DNA is TGCGCCAGCAGCCAAAGACAGGGTACAGATACGCAGTATTTT. As protein: CASSQRQGTDTQYF.